These T cell receptor beta chains were read from a single sample in a study of memory CD4+ T cells and cytomegalovirus serostatus. Assay: immunoSEQ multiplex PCR; the TCRdb copy retains only in-frame clones and omits some. Of around 50,000 clones in the sample, approximately 81% are singletons; the top ten hold about 1.1%. The specimen was memory CD4+ T cells from blood. These receptors came from an adult in good health and CMV-seropositive. The CDR3 runs from the conserved cysteine through the conserved F or W. The D gene is left open where the match is weak. Clone size is given for some rows only: seen once, a few or many times, or a class if the clone is expanded.

>TRBV19|NA|TRBD1|TRBJ1-5
TGTGCCAGTAGTATAACTGAGGACAGGGGGCTTCAGCCCCAGCATTTT
CASSITEDRGLQPQHF
>TRBV5-4|NA|TRBD1|TRBJ1-1
TGTGCCAGCAGCTTCCCAGGGGGGGACACTGAAGCTTTCTTT
CASSFPGGDTEAFF
>TRBV10-2|NA|TRBD1|TRBJ2-2
TGCGCCAGCAGTGAGTTGGGCAGGGGGCAACACACCGGGGAGCTGTTTTTT
CASSELGRGQHTGELFF
>TRBV2|NA|NA|TRBJ2-3
TGTGCCAGCATAAGGCTTCGCACAGATACGCAGTATTTT
CASIRLRTDTQYF
>TRBV9|once|NA|TRBJ1-4
TGTGCCAGCAGCGTCTCAGGATCCCGAGGACGGCTGTTTTTT
CASSVSGSRGRLFF
>TRBV5-1|NA|NA|TRBJ1-2
TGCGCCAGCAGCAGGACGGAAGGGTCAGAGGGCTACACCTTC
CASSRTEGSEGYTF
>TRBV5-1|NA|TRBD2|TRBJ2-5
TGCGCCAGCAGAACCAATAGCGGGACGGAGACCCAGTACTTC
CASRTNSGTETQYF
>TRBV27|NA|NA|TRBJ1-1
TGTGCCAGCAGTTTAAGTAAGAACACTGAAGCTTTCTTT
CASSLSKNTEAFF
>TRBV7-9|few|TRBD1|TRBJ1-4
TGTGCCAGCAGCCTGGGACAGGGGAATGAAAAACTGTTTTTT
CASSLGQGNEKLFF
>TRBV7-2|medium-sized|NA|TRBJ1-1
TGTGCCAGCAGTCCTCCAGGGACCCTGAAACCTTTCTTT
CASSPPGTLKPFF
>TRBV15|NA|NA|TRBJ1-2
TGTGCCACCAGTTGGACCCTAAGGAGATTCTATGGCTACACCTTC
CATSWTLRRFYGYTF
>TRBV15|NA|TRBD1|TRBJ2-7
TGTGCCACCAGCAGAGGCGGGACAGGGATGGGTAGTGCGTACTTC
CATSRGGTGMGSAYF
>TRBV19|NA|NA|TRBJ2-7
TGTGCCAGTAGTACACGAGGCGCAAGGAACTACGAGCAGTACTTC
CASSTRGARNYEQYF
>TRBV19|NA|NA|TRBJ2-2
TGTGCCAGTAGGTTCAGGGACACCAACACCGGGGAGCTGTTTTTT
CASRFRDTNTGELFF
>TRBV4-1|NA|NA|TRBJ1-2
TGCGCCAGCAGCCAAGAGGACCGGGGAGGCTACACCTTC
CASSQEDRGGYTF
>TRBV18|NA|NA|TRBJ1-2
TGTGCCAGCTCACCGAGGGCCAATTCTCAGGGTATGGATGGCTACACCTTC
CASSPRANSQGMDGYTF
>TRBV5-1|NA|NA|TRBJ2-3
TGCGCCAGCAGCTTGAATCCTAGCACAGATACGCAGTATTTT
CASSLNPSTDTQYF
>TRBV28|NA|NA|TRBJ1-2
TGTGCCAGCAGTTTGAACAGGGATGGCTACACCTTC
CASSLNRDGYTF
>TRBV11-3|NA|TRBD2|TRBJ2-1
TGTGCCAGCAGCTTATTGCGGGGGGATGAGCAGTTCTTC
CASSLLRGDEQFF
>TRBV18|NA|TRBD1|TRBJ2-7
TGTGCCAGCGCGATGACAGGGAAGTACGAGCAGTACTTC
CASAMTGKYEQYF
>TRBV5-6|once|NA|TRBJ1-2
TGTGCCAGCAGCTTCACAGGGAGCGGCTACACCTTC
CASSFTGSGYTF
>TRBV2|NA|TRBD1|TRBJ2-2
TGTGCCAGCAGGGGACAGGTGGGCGGGGAGCTGTTTTTT
CASRGQVGGELFF
>TRBV11-2|NA|TRBD1|TRBJ1-3
TGTGCCAGCAGCTCAGGGGGTGGAAACACCATATATTTT
CASSSGGGNTIYF
>TRBV7-9|NA|NA|TRBJ1-6
TGTGCCAGCAGCTTTGGGGCTTTAGATAATTCACCCCTCCACTTT
CASSFGALDNSPLHF
>TRBV7-9|NA|NA|TRBJ2-5
TGTGCCAGCAGGGGTAGGGACCAAGAGACCCAGTACTTC
CASRGRDQETQYF
>TRBV5-1|NA|TRBD1|TRBJ1-4
TGCGCCAGCTACGATGCAGGGGGAGATGAAAAACTGTTTTTT
CASYDAGGDEKLFF
>TRBV5-1|once|TRBD2|TRBJ2-5
TGCGCCAGCAGCTATGGGACTATCCAAGAGACCCAGTACTTC
CASSYGTIQETQYF
>TRBV5-1|NA|TRBD1|TRBJ2-7
TGCGCCAGCAGCACCGGGACAGGGGACTACGAGCAGTACTTC
CASSTGTGDYEQYF
>TRBV6-6|few|TRBD2|TRBJ2-7
TGTGCCAGCAGTTACTCGGGAGGCGGGGGGGCCTACGAGCAGTACTTC
CASSYSGGGGAYEQYF
>TRBV5-1|NA|TRBD2|TRBJ2-2
TGCGCCAGCAGGGAAGCGGGGGTAAACACCGGGGAGCTGTTTTTT
CASREAGVNTGELFF